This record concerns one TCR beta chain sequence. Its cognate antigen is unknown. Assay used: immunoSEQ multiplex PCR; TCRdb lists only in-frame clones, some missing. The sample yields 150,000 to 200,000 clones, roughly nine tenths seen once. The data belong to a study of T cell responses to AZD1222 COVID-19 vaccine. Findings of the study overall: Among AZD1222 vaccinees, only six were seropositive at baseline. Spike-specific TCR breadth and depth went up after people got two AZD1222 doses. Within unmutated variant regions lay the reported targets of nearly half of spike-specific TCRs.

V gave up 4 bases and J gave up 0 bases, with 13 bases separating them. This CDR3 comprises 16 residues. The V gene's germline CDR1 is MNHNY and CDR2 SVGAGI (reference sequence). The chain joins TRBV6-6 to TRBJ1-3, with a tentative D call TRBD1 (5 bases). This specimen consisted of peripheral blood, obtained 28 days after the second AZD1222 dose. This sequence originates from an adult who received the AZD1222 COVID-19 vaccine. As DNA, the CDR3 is TGTGCCAGCAGTTGGGAAACAGGCGCCTCTGGAAACACCATATATTTT. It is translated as CASSWETGASGNTIYF.